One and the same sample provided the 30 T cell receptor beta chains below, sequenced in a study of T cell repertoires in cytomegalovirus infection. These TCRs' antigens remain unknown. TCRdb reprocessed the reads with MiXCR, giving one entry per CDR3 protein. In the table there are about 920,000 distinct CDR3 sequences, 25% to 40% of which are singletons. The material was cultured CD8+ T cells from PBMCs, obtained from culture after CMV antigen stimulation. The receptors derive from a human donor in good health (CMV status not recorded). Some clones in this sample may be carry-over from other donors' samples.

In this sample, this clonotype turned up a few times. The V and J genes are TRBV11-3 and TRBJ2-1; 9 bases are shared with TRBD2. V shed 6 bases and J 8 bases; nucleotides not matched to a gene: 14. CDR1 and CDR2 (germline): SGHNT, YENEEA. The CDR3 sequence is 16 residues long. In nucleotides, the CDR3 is TGTGCCAGCAGTAAGCCGGGACTAGCTAAGTTACATGAGCAGTTCTTC. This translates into CASSKPGLAKLHEQFF. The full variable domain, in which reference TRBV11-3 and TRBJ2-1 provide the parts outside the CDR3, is EAGVVQSPRYKIIEKKQPVAFWCNPISGHNTLYWYLQNLGQGPELLIRYENEEAVDDSQLPKDRFSAERLKGVDSTLKIQPAELGDSAVYLCASSKPGLAKLHEQFFGPGTRLTVL.

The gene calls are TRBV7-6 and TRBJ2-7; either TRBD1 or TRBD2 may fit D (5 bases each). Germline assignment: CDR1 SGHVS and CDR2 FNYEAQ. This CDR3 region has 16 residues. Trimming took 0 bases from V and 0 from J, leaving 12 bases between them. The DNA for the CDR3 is TGTGCCAGCAGCTTAGCTTCGGCAGGGACCTCCTACGAGCAGTACTTC. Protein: CASSLASAGTSYEQYF.

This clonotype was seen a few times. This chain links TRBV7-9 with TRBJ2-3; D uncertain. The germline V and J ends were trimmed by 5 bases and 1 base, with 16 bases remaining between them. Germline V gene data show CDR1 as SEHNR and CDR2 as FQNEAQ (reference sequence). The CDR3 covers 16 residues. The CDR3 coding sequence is TGTGCCAGCAGCCTAGAGGCCCGATGGGGCACAGATACGCAGTATTTT. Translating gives CASSLEARWGTDTQYF.

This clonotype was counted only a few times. The CDR3 bases are TGTGCCAGCAGCGTAGGGCCGTCTAATGAAAAACTGTTTTTT. Translating gives CASSVGPSNEKLFF. The chain recombines TRBV12-3 or TRBV12-4 with TRBJ1-4, with D unclear. Trimming stripped 6 bases from V and 3 bases from J, with 11 bases between. The length of the CDR3 is 14 residues.

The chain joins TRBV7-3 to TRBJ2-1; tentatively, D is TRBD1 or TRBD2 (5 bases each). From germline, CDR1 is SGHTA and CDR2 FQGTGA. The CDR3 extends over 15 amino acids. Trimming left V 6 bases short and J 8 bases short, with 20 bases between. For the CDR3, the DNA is TGTGCCAGCAGTTTTAGGGGTGGGGGTGTCGATGAGCAGTTCTTC. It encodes CASSFRGGGVDEQFF.

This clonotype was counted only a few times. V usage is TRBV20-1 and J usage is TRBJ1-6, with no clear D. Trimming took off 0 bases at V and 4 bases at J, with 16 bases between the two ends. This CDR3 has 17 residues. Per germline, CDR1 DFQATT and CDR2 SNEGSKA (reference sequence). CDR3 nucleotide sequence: TGCAGTGCTAGAGATTTAGTGGAAGGACGGTATAATTCACCCCTCCACTTT. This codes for CSARDLVEGRYNSPLHF.

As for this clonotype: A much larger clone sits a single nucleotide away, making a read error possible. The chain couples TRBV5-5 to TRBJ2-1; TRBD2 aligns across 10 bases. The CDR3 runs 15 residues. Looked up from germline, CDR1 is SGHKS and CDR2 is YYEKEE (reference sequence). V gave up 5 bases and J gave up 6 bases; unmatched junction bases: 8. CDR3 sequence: CASSYGLAAVNEQFF. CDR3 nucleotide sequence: TGTGCCAGCAGTTATGGACTAGCGGCGGTCAATGAGCAGTTCTTC.

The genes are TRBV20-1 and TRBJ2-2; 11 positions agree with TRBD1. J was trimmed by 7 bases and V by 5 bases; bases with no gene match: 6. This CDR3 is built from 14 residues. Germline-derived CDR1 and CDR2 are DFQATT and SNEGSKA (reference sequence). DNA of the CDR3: TGCAGTGCTCCTCGGGACAGGGGGAGCGGGGAGCTGTTTTTT. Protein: CSAPRDRGSGELFF.

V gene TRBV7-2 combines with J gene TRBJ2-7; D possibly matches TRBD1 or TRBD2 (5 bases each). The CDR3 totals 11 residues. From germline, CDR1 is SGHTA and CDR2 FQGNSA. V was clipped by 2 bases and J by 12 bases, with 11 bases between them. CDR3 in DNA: TGTGCCAGCAGCTTATGGCCGGGGCTGTACTTC. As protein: CASSLWPGLYF.

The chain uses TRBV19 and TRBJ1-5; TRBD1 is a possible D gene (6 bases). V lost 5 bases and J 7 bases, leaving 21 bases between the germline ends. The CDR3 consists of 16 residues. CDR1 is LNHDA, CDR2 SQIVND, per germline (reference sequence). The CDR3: CASSGPDWGLWQPQHF. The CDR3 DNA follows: TGTGCCAGTAGTGGACCAGATTGGGGGCTCTGGCAGCCCCAGCATTTT.

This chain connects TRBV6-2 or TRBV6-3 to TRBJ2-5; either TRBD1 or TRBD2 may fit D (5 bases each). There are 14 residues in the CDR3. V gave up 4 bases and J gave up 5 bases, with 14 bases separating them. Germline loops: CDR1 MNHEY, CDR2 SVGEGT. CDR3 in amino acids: CASSFRQWGETQYF. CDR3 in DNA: TGTGCCAGCAGTTTTCGGCAGTGGGGGGAGACCCAGTACTTC.

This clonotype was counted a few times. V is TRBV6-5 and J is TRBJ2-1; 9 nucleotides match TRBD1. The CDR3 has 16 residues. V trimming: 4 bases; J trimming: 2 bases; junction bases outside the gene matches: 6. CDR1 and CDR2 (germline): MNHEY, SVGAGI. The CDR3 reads CASSWGQGSAYNEQFF. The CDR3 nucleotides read TGTGCCAGCAGTTGGGGACAGGGTTCGGCCTACAATGAGCAGTTCTTC.

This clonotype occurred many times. The CDR3 protein is CASSLGVRYWDTQYF. The CDR3, as DNA: TGTGCCAGCAGCTTAGGTGTCAGGTATTGGGATACGCAGTATTTT. The chain has TRBV7-2 and TRBJ2-3; D gene uncertain. The germline V and J ends were trimmed by 1 base and 6 bases, with 14 bases remaining between them. The CDR3 loop spans 15 amino acids. Germline V CDR1 and CDR2: SGHTA, FQGNSA.

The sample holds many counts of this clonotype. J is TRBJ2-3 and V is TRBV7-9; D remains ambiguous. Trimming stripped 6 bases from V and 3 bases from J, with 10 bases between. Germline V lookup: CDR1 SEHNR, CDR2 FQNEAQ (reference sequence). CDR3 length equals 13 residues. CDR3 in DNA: TGTGCCAGCAGTCAAGGTTCAACAGATACGCAGTATTTT. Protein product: CASSQGSTDTQYF.

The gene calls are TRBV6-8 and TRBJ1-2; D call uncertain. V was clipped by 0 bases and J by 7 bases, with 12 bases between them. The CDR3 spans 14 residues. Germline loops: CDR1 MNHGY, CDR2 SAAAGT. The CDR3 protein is CASSYSSLGSGYTF. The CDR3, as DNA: TGTGCCAGCAGTTACTCAAGTTTGGGCAGTGGCTACACCTTC.

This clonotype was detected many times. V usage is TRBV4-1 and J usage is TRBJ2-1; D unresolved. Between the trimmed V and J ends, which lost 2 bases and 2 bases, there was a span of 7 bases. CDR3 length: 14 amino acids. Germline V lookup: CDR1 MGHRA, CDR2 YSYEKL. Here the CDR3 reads CASSQLLPYNEQFF. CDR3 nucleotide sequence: TGCGCCAGCAGCCAACTCCTTCCCTACAATGAGCAGTTCTTC.

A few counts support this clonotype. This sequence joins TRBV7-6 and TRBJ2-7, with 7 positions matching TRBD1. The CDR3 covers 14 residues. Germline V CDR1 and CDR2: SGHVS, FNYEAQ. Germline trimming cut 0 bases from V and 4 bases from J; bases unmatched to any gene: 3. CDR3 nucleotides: TGTGCCAGCAGCTTAGCAGGGGGCATGTACGAGCAGTACGTC. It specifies CASSLAGGMYEQYV.

The CDR3 spells CASRPAGTLGGIQYF. The CDR3, as DNA: TGTGCCAGCAGGCCCGCCGGGACCCTGGGGGGCATTCAGTACTTC. This chain uses TRBV28 with TRBJ2-4; TRBD2 might be the D (6 bases). The CDR3 is 15 residues long. Trimming left V 6 bases short and J 9 bases short, with 21 bases between. Looked up from germline, CDR1 is MDHEN and CDR2 is SYDVKM.

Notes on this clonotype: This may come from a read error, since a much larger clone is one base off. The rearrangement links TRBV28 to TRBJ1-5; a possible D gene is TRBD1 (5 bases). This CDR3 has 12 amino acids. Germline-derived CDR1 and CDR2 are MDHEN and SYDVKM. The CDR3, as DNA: TGTACCAGCAGCTATGACAGACAGCCCCAGCATTTT. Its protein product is CTSSYDRQPQHF.

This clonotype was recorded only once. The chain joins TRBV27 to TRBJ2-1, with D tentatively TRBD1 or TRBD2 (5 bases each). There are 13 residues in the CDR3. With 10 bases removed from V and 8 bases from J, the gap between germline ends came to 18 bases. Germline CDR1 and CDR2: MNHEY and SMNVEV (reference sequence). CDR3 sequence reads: CANSQGTIHEQFF. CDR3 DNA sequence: TGTGCCAACAGCCAAGGGACCATTCATGAGCAGTTCTTC.

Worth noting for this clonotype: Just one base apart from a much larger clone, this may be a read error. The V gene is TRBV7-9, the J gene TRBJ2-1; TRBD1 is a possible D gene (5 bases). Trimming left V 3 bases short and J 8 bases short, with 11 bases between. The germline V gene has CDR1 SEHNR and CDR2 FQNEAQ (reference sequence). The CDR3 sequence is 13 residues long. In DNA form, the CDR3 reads TGTGCCAGCAGCTTTTCAGGGTCGGATGAGCAGTTCTTC. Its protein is CASSFSGSDEQFF.

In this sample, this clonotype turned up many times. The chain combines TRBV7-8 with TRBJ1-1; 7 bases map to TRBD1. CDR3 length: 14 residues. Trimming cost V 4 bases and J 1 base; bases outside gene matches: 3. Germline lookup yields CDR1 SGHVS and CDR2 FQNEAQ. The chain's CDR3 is CASSSGQPNTEAFF. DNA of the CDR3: TGTGCCAGCAGCTCGGGACAGCCGAACACTGAAGCTTTCTTT.

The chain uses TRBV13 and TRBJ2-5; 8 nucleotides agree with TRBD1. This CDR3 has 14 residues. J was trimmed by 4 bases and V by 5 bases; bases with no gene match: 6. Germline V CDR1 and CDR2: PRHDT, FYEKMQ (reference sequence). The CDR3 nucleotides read TGTGCCAGCAGCCCGATGGACAGGGCAGAGACCCAGTACTTC. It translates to CASSPMDRAETQYF. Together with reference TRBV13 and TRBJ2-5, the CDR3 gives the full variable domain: AAGVIQSPRHLIKEKRETATLKCYPIPRHDTVYWYQQGPGQDPQFLISFYEKMQSDKGSIPDRFSAQQFSDYHSELNMSSLELGDSALYFCASSPMDRAETQYFGPGTRLLVL.

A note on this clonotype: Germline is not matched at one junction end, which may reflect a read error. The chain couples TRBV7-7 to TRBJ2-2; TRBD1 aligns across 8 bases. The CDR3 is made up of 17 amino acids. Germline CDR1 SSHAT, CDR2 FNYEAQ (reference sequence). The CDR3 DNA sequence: TGTGCTAGCAGCTTAGAAGCGGCAGGGGGCCGGACCGGGGAGCTGTTTTTT. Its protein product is CASSLEAAGGRTGELFF.

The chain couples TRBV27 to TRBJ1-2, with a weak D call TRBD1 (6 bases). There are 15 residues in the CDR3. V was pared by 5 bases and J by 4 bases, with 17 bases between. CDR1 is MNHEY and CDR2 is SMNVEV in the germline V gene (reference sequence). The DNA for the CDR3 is TGTGCCAGCAGTCCCCACCCACAGGGATCCTATGGCTACACCTTC. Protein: CASSPHPQGSYGYTF.

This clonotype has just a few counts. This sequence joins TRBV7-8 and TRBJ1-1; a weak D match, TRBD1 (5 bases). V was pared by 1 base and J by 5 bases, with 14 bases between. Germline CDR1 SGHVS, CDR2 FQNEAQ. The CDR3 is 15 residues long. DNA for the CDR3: TGTGCCAGCAGCTTAGGGTGGGGCGGAGTGACTGAAGCTTTCTTT. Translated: CASSLGWGGVTEAFF.

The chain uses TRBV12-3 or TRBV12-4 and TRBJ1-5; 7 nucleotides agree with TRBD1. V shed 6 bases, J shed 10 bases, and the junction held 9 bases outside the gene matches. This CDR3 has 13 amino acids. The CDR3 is CASSPGGFEPQHF. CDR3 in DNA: TGTGCCAGCAGCCCAGGGGGGTTTGAACCCCAGCATTTT.

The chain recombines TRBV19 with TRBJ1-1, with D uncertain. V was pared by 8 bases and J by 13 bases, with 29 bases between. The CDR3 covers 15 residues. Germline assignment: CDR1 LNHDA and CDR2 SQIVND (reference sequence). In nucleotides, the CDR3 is TGTGCCAGTGACCCGTCGACATATGCGAAGGAAGGTGGTTTCTTT. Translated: CASDPSTYAKEGGFF. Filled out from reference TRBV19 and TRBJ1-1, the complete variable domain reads DGGITQSPKYLFRKEGQNVTLSCEQNLNHDAMYWYRQDPGQGLRLIYYSQIVNDFQKGDIAEGYSVSREKKESFPLTVTSAQKNPTAFYLCASDPSTYAKEGGFFGQGTRLTVV.

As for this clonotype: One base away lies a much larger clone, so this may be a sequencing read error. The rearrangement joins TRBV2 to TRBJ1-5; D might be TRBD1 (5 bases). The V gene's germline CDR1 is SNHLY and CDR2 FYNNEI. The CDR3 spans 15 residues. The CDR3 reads CANSQGGRVNQPQHF. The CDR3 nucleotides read TGTGCCAACAGTCAGGGAGGAAGGGTCAATCAGCCCCAGCATTTT.

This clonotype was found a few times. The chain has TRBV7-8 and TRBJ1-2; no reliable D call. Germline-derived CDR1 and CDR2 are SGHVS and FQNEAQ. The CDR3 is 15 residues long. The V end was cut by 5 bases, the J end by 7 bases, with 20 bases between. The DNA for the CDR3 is TGTGCCAGCAGCCCTCCGGGTCCCGCCGGGTTTGGCTACACCTTC. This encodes CASSPPGPAGFGYTF.